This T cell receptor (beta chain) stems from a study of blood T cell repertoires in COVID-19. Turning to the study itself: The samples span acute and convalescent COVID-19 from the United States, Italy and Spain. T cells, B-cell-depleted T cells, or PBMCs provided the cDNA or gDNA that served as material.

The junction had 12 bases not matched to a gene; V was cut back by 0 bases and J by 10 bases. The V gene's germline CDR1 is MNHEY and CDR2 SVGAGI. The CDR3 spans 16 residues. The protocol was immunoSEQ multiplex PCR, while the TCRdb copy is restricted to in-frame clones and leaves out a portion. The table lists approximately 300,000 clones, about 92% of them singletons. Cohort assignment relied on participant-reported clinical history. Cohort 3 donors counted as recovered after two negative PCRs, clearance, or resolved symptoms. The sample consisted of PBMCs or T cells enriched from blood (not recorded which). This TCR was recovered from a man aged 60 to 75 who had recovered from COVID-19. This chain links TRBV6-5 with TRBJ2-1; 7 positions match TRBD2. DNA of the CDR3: TGTGCCAGCAGTTACTCGGCTAGCGGTGGGATCTGGGAGCAGTTCTTC. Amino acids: CASSYSASGGIWEQFF.